The present T cell receptor beta chain was sequenced within a study of shared clonotypes between healthy human individuals. Study summary: Ranging from 18 to 49 in age, donors were a couple of women and a few men. Study results and limitations: Some clonotypes were shared by all four sorted-subset donors, while others were not shared. The non-shared ones had lower generation probabilities than the shared ones.

The CDR3 has 16 residues. The V segment lost 3 bases and the J segment 8 bases; nucleotides outside the gene matches: 13. Germline V gene data show CDR1 as SGDLS and CDR2 as YYNGEE. Naive CD8 isolation took CD45RO-negative cells positively selected for CCR7 and excluded terminally differentiated effector memory CD45RA+ cells. This clone was counted a single time. The target antigen is unknown. Method: immunoSEQ multiplex PCR; TCRdb's copy keeps in-frame clones and lacks some. Of around 1.9 million clones in the sample, roughly 95% were seen once. This clonotype originated in a young man in good health. Some clones in this sample may be carry-over from other donors' samples. Sample: naive CD8+ T cells from PBMCs. This chain uses TRBV9 with TRBJ2-1, with 8 bases identical to TRBD2. The CDR3 sequence: CASSAQGREAMDEQFF. As DNA, the CDR3 is TGTGCCAGCAGCGCCCAGGGGCGGGAGGCTATGGATGAGCAGTTCTTC.